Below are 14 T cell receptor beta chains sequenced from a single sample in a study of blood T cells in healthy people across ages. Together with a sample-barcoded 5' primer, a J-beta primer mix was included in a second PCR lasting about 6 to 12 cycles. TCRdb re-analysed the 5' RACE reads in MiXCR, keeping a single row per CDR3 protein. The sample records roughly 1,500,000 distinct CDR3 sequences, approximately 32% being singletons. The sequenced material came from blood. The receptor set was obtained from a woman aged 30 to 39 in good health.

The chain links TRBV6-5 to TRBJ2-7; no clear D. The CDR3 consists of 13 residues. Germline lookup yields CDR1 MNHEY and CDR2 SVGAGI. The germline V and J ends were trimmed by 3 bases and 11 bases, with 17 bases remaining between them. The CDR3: CASSYTGEKTKYF. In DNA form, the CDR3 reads TGTGCCAGCAGTTATACCGGAGAGAAGACCAAGTACTTC.

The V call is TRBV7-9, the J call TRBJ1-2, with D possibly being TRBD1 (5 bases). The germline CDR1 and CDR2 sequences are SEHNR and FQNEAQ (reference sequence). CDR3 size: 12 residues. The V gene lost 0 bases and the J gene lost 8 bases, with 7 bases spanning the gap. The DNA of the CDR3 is TGTGCCAGCAGCTTAGCGCGACAGGGCTACACCTTC. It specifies CASSLARQGYTF.

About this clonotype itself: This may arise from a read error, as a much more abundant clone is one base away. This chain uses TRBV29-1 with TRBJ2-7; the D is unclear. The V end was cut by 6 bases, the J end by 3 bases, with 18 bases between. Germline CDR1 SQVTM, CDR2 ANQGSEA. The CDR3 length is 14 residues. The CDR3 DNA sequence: TGCAGCGTAGTATCCGACGCCGGAGACTACGAGCAGTACTTC. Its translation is CSVVSDAGDYEQYF.

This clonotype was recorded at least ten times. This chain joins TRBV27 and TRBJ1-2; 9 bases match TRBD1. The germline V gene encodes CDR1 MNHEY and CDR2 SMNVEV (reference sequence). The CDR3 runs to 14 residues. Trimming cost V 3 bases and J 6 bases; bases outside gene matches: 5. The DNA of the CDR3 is TGTGCCAGCAGTTTCTCCGGGACAGGGAATGGCTACACCTTC. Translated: CASSFSGTGNGYTF.

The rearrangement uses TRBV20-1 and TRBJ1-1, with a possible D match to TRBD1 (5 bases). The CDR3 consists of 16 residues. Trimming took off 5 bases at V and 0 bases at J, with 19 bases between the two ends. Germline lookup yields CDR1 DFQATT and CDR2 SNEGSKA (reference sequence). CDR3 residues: CSAGSSLFRVNTEAFF. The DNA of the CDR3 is TGCAGTGCTGGCTCCTCCCTATTCAGGGTGAACACTGAAGCTTTCTTT.

CDR3 protein: CASRSHVGSNYNEQFF. In DNA, the CDR3 is TGTGCCAGCAGGTCCCATGTCGGATCTAATTACAATGAGCAGTTCTTC. The rearrangement links TRBV7-2 to TRBJ2-1, with no clear D. V lost 6 bases and J 4 bases, leaving 19 bases between the germline ends. Germline V gives CDR1 SGHTA, CDR2 FQGNSA. The CDR3 sequence is 16 residues long.

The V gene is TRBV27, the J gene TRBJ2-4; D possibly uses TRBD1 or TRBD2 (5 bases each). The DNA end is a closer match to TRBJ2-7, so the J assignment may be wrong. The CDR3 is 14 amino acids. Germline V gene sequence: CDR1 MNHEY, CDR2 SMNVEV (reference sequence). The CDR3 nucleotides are TGTGCCAGCAGTTTAAATTGGGGGAGCTACGAGCAGTACTTC. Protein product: CASSLNWGSYEQYF.

As DNA, the CDR3 is TGTGCCAGCACACAGGGACAGGGGTTCTACGAGCAGTACTTC. The encoded protein is CASTQGQGFYEQYF. This rearrangement joins TRBV18 to TRBJ2-4; 10 bases line up with TRBD1. The better agreement between TRBJ2-7 and the DNA end casts doubt on the J call. The CDR3 has 14 amino acids. Germline V gene data show CDR1 as KGHSH and CDR2 as LQKENI.

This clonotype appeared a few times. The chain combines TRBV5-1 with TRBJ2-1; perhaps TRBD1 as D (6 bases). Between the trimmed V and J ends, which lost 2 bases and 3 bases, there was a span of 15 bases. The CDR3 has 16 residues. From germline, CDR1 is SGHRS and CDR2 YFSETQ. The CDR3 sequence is CASSLTQGIYYNEQFF. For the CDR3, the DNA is TGCGCCAGCAGCTTAACACAGGGTATTTACTACAATGAGCAGTTCTTC. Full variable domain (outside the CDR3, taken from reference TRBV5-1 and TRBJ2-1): KAGVTQTPRYLIKTRGQQVTLSCSPISGHRSVSWYQQTPGQGLQFLFEYFSETQRNKGNFPGRFSGRQFSNSRSEMNVSTLELGDSALYLCASSLTQGIYYNEQFFGPGTRLTVL.

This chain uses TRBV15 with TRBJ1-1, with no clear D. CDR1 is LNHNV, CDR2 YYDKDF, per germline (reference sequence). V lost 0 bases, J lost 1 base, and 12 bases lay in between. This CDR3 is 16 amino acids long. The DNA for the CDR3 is TGTGCCACCAGCAGAGATTCGGGCCGCAAGAACACTGAAGCTTTCTTT. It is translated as CATSRDSGRKNTEAFF.

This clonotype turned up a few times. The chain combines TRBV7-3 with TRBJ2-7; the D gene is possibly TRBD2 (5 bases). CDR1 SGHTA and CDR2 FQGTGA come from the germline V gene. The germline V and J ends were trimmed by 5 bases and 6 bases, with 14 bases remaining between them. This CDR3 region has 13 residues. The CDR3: CASSLLDGVEQYF. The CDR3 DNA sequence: TGTGCCAGCAGCCTACTAGATGGGGTCGAGCAGTACTTC.

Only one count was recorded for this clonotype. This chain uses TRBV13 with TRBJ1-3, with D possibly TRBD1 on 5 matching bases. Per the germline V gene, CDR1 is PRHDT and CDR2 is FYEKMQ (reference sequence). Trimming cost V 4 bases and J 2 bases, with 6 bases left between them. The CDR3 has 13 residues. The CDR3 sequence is CASSWGAGNTIYF. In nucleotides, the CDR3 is TGTGCCAGCAGCTGGGGGGCTGGAAACACCATATATTTT.

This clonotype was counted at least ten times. CDR3 in amino acids: CASSQGGGMTTETQYF. The CDR3 coding sequence is TGTGCCAGCAGCCAAGGAGGGGGCATGACAACGGAGACCCAGTACTTC. V gene TRBV4-2 combines with J gene TRBJ2-5; 7 nucleotides line up with TRBD1. CDR3 length equals 16 residues. The V and J ends lost 1 base and 5 bases, in that order; junction bases with no gene match: 10. The V gene's germline CDR1 is LGHNA and CDR2 YNFKEQ.

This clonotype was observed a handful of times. The CDR3 here is CASRRDRQLQETQYF. The CDR3 region has the DNA TGTGCCAGCAGGCGGGACAGACAACTTCAAGAGACCCAGTACTTC. The rearrangement joins TRBV2 to TRBJ2-5; TRBD1 is a possible D gene (7 bases). The V and J ends lost 6 bases and 2 bases respectively, with 16 bases between them. CDR1 and CDR2 (germline): SNHLY, FYNNEI. This CDR3 has 15 amino acids.